This is a list of T cell receptor beta chains from one sample in a study of CXCR3-negative and CXCR3-positive naive CD8 T cells. Using the 5' RACE reads, TCRdb records one entry per CDR3 protein without DNA. The table for this sample gives 92,000 or so distinct CDR3 sequences. What was sequenced was naive CXCR3- CD8+ T cells from blood. The receptor source for this set is a human donor in good health. Some clones in this sample may be carry-over from other donors' samples. Each CDR3 is given with its conserved first and last residue. The order of the fields is V gene, J gene, CDR3 length, clone size, CDR3 protein. Clone size is given for some rows only: seen once, a few or many times, or a class if the clone is expanded.

>TRBV11-2|TRBJ2-3|17|.
CASSKEGQGANTDTQYF
>TRBV20-1|TRBJ2-7|16|.
CSARDLGTGDSYEQYF
>TRBV7-9|TRBJ2-2|13|.
CASGRQNTGELFF
>TRBV18|TRBJ1-4|15|.
CASSPPRQGGEKLFF
>TRBV4-2|TRBJ2-7|20|.
CASSHSPRDVLAGVANEQYF
>TRBV29-1|TRBJ2-7|13|.
CSVEVQGIHEQYF
>TRBV5-4|TRBJ2-7|12|.
CASSPGGREQYF
>TRBV20-1|TRBJ1-1|12|.
CSAGRTGDEAFF
>TRBV7-8|TRBJ2-3|15|.
CASSPGTLGADTQYF
>TRBV27|TRBJ1-5|16|.
CASSLVGTGIYQPQHF
>TRBV11-3|TRBJ1-2|11|.
CASSSGLGYTF
>TRBV4-2|TRBJ2-1|16|.
CASSQDLLAGSNEQFF
>TRBV7-2|TRBJ2-3|15|.
CASSKYPDLTDTQYF
>TRBV29-1|TRBJ2-1|14|.
CSVNPGSSYNEQFF
>TRBV7-9|TRBJ1-1|15|.
CASSTWRDRAIEAFF
>TRBV10-3|TRBJ2-3|13|.
CAISPASTDTQYF
>TRBV29-1|TRBJ2-3|14|.
CSVPAGQSTDTQYF
>TRBV12-3/TRBV12-4|TRBJ1-2|15|.
CASSLDLGGFYGYTF
>TRBV29-1|TRBJ2-3|16|.
CSVEGGVGVPTDTQYF
>TRBV7-6|TRBJ1-1|16|medium-sized
CASSLAGGPSNTEAFF
>TRBV6-5|TRBJ1-6|12|.
CASGSGNSPLHF
>TRBV19|TRBJ2-1|13|.
CASARPGAGEQFF
>TRBV29-1|TRBJ2-2|11|.
CSVVGTGELFF
>TRBV20-1|TRBJ1-1|13|.
CSARTLSDTEAFF
>TRBV7-2|TRBJ2-1|15|.
CASNPGQGSYNEQFF
>TRBV10-3|TRBJ1-2|17|.
CAISSTGTLASYYCYTF
>TRBV15|TRBJ1-3|15|.
CATRPGTASGNTIYF
>TRBV7-2|TRBJ2-1|15|.
CASSLVASDYNEQFF
>TRBV20-1|TRBJ1-1|14|.
CSAREFEGLTEAFF